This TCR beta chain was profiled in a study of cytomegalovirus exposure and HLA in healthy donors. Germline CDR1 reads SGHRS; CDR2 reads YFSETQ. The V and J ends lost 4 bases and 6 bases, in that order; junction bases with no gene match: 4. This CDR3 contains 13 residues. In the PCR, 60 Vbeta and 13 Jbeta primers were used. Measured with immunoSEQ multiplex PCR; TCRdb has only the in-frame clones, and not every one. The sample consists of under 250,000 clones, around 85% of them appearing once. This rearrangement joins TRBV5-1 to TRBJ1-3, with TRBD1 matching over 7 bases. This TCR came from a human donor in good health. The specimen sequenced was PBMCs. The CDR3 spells CASSPTGENTIYF. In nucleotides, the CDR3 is TGCGCCAGCAGCCCCACAGGGGAAAACACCATATATTTT.